What follows are 4 T cell receptor beta chains derived from one specimen sequenced in a study of cytomegalovirus exposure and HLA in healthy donors. Primers for the PCR totalled 60 Vbeta and 13 Jbeta. Data came from immunoSEQ multiplex PCR; TCRdb stores just in-frame clones and leaves some out. The sample contains about 190,000 clones, about 81% of which appear only once. The sequenced sample was PBMCs. These receptors originate from a woman aged 18-35 years in good health and CMV-seronegative.

This chain links TRBV7-2 with TRBJ2-1; 7 bases map to TRBD2. Germline V gene data show CDR1 as SGHTA and CDR2 as FQGNSA. Germline trimming cut 1 base from V and 0 bases from J; bases unmatched to any gene: 0. The CDR3 totals 15 residues. CDR3 in amino acids: CASSLGGGSYNEQFF. For the CDR3, the DNA is TGTGCCAGCAGCTTAGGCGGGGGCTCCTACAATGAGCAGTTCTTC. Complete variable domain (other parts from reference TRBV7-2 and TRBJ2-1): GAGVSQSPSNKVTEKGKDVELRCDPISGHTALYWYRQSLGQGLEFLIYFQGNSAPDKSGLPSDRFSAERTGGSVSTLTIQRTQQEDSAVYLCASSLGGGSYNEQFFGPGTRLTVL.

The gene calls are TRBV27 and TRBJ2-5, with 13 bases aligning to TRBD2. J was trimmed by 2 bases and V by 6 bases; bases with no gene match: 9. The CDR3 length is 17 residues. Germline V lookup: CDR1 MNHEY, CDR2 SMNVEV (reference sequence). CDR3 protein: CASSRLAGGIGQETQYF. Here the CDR3 DNA reads TGTGCCAGCAGCAGACTAGCGGGAGGAATAGGGCAAGAGACCCAGTACTTC.

The V and J genes are TRBV6-6 and TRBJ1-4, with 7 bases lining up with TRBD1. The CDR3 is made up of 14 amino acids. Trimming cost V 2 bases and J 5 bases; bases outside gene matches: 2. Germline V gene sequence: CDR1 MNHNY, CDR2 SVGAGI (reference sequence). CDR3 sequence (DNA): TGTGCCAGCAGTTACAGGGGGCACAATGAAAAACTGTTTTTT. Translated: CASSYRGHNEKLFF.

V is TRBV28 and J is TRBJ2-7; no clear D. The CDR3 has 12 amino acids. V lost 6 bases and J lost 2, with 8 bases in between. Germline V gives CDR1 MDHEN, CDR2 SYDVKM. CDR3 sequence (DNA): TGTGCCAGCAGCATACACCCCTACGAGCAGTACTTC. Translation gives CASSIHPYEQYF.